A selection of T cell receptor beta chains follows, all from one sample in a study of response to subunit inactivated influenza vaccine. TCRdb re-called the RT-PCR reads through MiXCR, storing one row per CDR3 protein. This table holds some 520,000 distinct CDR3 sequences, 16% found once. Sequencing was performed on CD4+ T cells sorted from PBMCs, taken roughly 24 months after vaccination. Every receptor here comes from a man aged 45-69 years who received an inactivated influenza vaccine. CDR3s include the opening cysteine and the closing phenylalanine or tryptophan. Each record gives: D gene, J gene, clone size, V gene, CDR3 DNA, CDR3 protein. D genes are given only for firm matches. Expanded clones are given a class, and other clones once, few, many or no size at all.

TRBD2,TRBJ2-3,few,TRBV4-2,TGTGCCAGCAGCCCCCGGGCGGGAGTATCGGATACGCAGTATTTT,CASSPRAGVSDTQYF
TRBD1,TRBJ2-3,NA,TRBV4-1,TGCGCCAGCAGCTTACCCGGACAGGTCCGCGGAGATACGCAGTATTTT,CASSLPGQVRGDTQYF
NA,TRBJ2-6,few,TRBV5-1,TGCGCCAGCAGCCCCGAATGGTCTGGGGCCAACGTCCTGACTTTC,CASSPEWSGANVLTF
NA,TRBJ1-1,many,TRBV2,TGTGCCAGCAGTGTACAGGCGGGGTGGGACACTGAAGCTTTCTTT,CASSVQAGWDTEAFF
NA,TRBJ2-1,few,TRBV15,TGTGCCACCAGCAGAGAGGGTTTCCAGTTGGGCTCCTACAATGAGCAGTTCTTC,CATSREGFQLGSYNEQFF
NA,TRBJ1-3,once,TRBV10-3,TGTGCCACCCGCGGGGCGTCTGGAAACACCATATATTTT,CATRGASGNTIYF
NA,TRBJ1-2,NA,TRBV12-3/TRBV12-4,TGTGCCAGCACCCATTCTTGGGACGCGAGCTATGGCTACACCTTC,CASTHSWDASYGYTF
TRBD1,TRBJ2-5,many,TRBV20-1,TGCAGTGCCGAAACTGGGACAGTCCAAGAGACCCAGTACTTC,CSAETGTVQETQYF
NA,TRBJ2-4,few,TRBV13,TGTGCCAGCAGCTCCCGACAGGGCAGGAGGGAGGGGAAAAACATTCAGTACTTC,CASSSRQGRREGKNIQYF
TRBD2,TRBJ2-2,few,TRBV7-7,TGTGCTAGCAGCTCGTTCGAGCGGGGGAGGTACACCGGGGAGCTGTTTTTT,CASSSFERGRYTGELFF
NA,TRBJ2-2,few,TRBV7-3,TGTGCCAGCAGCTTAACCCAGGGACGGACCGGGGAGCTGTTTTTT,CASSLTQGRTGELFF
NA,TRBJ2-1,NA,TRBV2,TGTGCCAGCAGAGAGACAATGACGGCGACCTCCTACAATGAGCAGTTCTTC,CASRETMTATSYNEQFF
TRBD2,TRBJ2-7,NA,TRBV5-1,TGCGCCAGCAGCCCAATGGGGCGACGGACTAGCGGATACGAGCAGTACTTC,CASSPMGRRTSGYEQYF
NA,TRBJ2-7,NA,TRBV6-5,TGTGCCAGCCGTGGACTAAACTACGAGCAGTACTTC,CASRGLNYEQYF